This is a list of T cell receptor beta chains from one sample in a study of T cell repertoires in cytomegalovirus infection. TCRdb re-derived calls from the reads in MiXCR, one entry per CDR3 protein. This repertoire shows 85,000 to 130,000 distinct CDR3 sequences, 23% found once; its top ten account for about 39%. Material: CD8+ T cells from PBMCs. These receptors all stem from a human donor in good health (CMV status not recorded). Some clones in this sample may be carry-over from other donors' samples. CDR3s include the opening cysteine and the closing phenylalanine or tryptophan. D genes are given only for firm matches. Expanded clones get a size class; other rows say once, few or many, or leave the size out.

clone size: -
CDR3 length: 14
D gene: -
V gene: TRBV20-1
J gene: TRBJ1-5
CDR3 DNA: TGCAGTGCCTGGGTGGGGATTAGCAATCAGCCCCAGCATTTT
CDR3 protein: CSAWVGISNQPQHF

clone size: many
CDR3 length: 15
D gene: -
V gene: TRBV6-5
J gene: TRBJ2-5
CDR3 DNA: TGTGCCAGCAGTTACTCCTCCGGGACTGAAGAGACCCAGTACTTC
CDR3 protein: CASSYSSGTEETQYF

clone size: many
CDR3 length: 16
D gene: TRBD2
V gene: TRBV7-2
J gene: TRBJ2-3
CDR3 DNA: TGTGCCAGCAGCTCCGTAGCGGGGGGGATCACAGATACGCAGTATTTT
CDR3 protein: CASSSVAGGITDTQYF

clone size: -
CDR3 length: 17
D gene: -
V gene: TRBV20-1
J gene: TRBJ1-5
CDR3 DNA: TGCAGTGCTAGAGTAAGGGGGAGGAGCCTGGGGACGCAGCCCCAGCATTTT
CDR3 protein: CSARVRGRSLGTQPQHF

clone size: many
CDR3 length: 15
D gene: TRBD2
V gene: TRBV6-1
J gene: TRBJ2-7
CDR3 DNA: TGTGCCAGCAGTGAAGAGTGGCGGGGGGCCGAGGAGCAGTACTTC
CDR3 protein: CASSEEWRGAEEQYF

clone size: few
CDR3 length: 15
D gene: TRBD1
V gene: TRBV19
J gene: TRBJ1-4
CDR3 DNA: TGTGCCAGTAGTCTTACGGGACAGGGGTTGGAGAAACTGTTTTTT
CDR3 protein: CASSLTGQGLEKLFF

clone size: many
CDR3 length: 14
D gene: -
V gene: TRBV11-2
J gene: TRBJ1-2
CDR3 DNA: TGTGCCAGCAGCGAAGAGGGGAGAAAGTCTGGCTACACCTTC
CDR3 protein: CASSEEGRKSGYTF

clone size: -
CDR3 length: 15
D gene: TRBD2
V gene: TRBV7-9
J gene: TRBJ2-7
CDR3 DNA: TGTGCCAGCAGCTTACTAACTAGCGGGAGTAACGAGCAGTACTTC
CDR3 protein: CASSLLTSGSNEQYF

clone size: -
CDR3 length: 15
D gene: TRBD1
V gene: TRBV7-3
J gene: TRBJ2-3
CDR3 DNA: TGTGCCAGCAGCTCAACGACAGGGGGCACAGATACGCAGTATTTT
CDR3 protein: CASSSTTGGTDTQYF

clone size: -
CDR3 length: 14
D gene: TRBD2
V gene: TRBV6-4
J gene: TRBJ2-1
CDR3 DNA: TGTGCCAGCAGTGACGTAGCGGGGGGACCCGAGCAGTTCTTC
CDR3 protein: CASSDVAGGPEQFF

clone size: -
CDR3 length: 15
D gene: -
V gene: TRBV20-1
J gene: TRBJ2-7
CDR3 DNA: TGCAGTGCTAGAGGGCCCTGGGGGGGGGCCAACGAGCAGTACTTC
CDR3 protein: CSARGPWGGANEQYF

clone size: few
CDR3 length: 17
D gene: TRBD2
V gene: TRBV2
J gene: TRBJ2-3
CDR3 DNA: TGTGCCAGCAGACGAACCCGACTAGCGGGAGTGGGTGATACGCAGTATTTT
CDR3 protein: CASRRTRLAGVGDTQYF

clone size: few
CDR3 length: 14
D gene: TRBD1
V gene: TRBV7-9
J gene: TRBJ2-4
CDR3 DNA: TGTGCCAGCAGCCGCCGGGACAGGGAAACCATTCAGTACTTC
CDR3 protein: CASSRRDRETIQYF

clone size: -
CDR3 length: 14
D gene: -
V gene: TRBV28
J gene: TRBJ1-2
CDR3 DNA: TGTGCCAGCAGTTCCCCCGGGCCTCTCGATGGCTACACCTTC
CDR3 protein: CASSSPGPLDGYTF

clone size: many
CDR3 length: 15
D gene: -
V gene: TRBV12-5
J gene: TRBJ2-1
CDR3 DNA: TGTGCTAGTGGCCAGGACCGGGACCCCAGGGATGAGCAGTTCTTC
CDR3 protein: CASGQDRDPRDEQFF

clone size: -
CDR3 length: 14
D gene: -
V gene: TRBV4-3
J gene: TRBJ2-1
CDR3 DNA: TGCGCCAGCAGCCAAGATCTCGGACACTATGAGCAGTTCTTC
CDR3 protein: CASSQDLGHYEQFF

clone size: few
CDR3 length: 15
D gene: -
V gene: TRBV27
J gene: TRBJ2-1
CDR3 DNA: TGTGCCAGCAGTTCTACGGGAGTCTTGTACAATGAGCAGTTCTTC
CDR3 protein: CASSSTGVLYNEQFF

clone size: many
CDR3 length: 16
D gene: TRBD1
V gene: TRBV7-8
J gene: TRBJ1-2
CDR3 DNA: TGTGCCAGCAGCGAAACCACCGGACAGGCTAACTATGGCTACACCTTC
CDR3 protein: CASSETTGQANYGYTF

clone size: -
CDR3 length: 15
D gene: TRBD1
V gene: TRBV7-7
J gene: TRBJ2-1
CDR3 DNA: TGTTCTAGCAGCCATAGGTTGACAGGGAACAATGAGCAGTTCTTC
CDR3 protein: CSSSHRLTGNNEQFF

clone size: many
CDR3 length: 16
D gene: TRBD2
V gene: TRBV19
J gene: TRBJ2-3
CDR3 DNA: TGTGCCAGTAGTATCGGGGTAGCGGGGGTCACAGATACGCAGTATTTT
CDR3 protein: CASSIGVAGVTDTQYF

clone size: few
CDR3 length: 17
D gene: TRBD1
V gene: TRBV4-3
J gene: TRBJ1-2
CDR3 DNA: TGCGCCAGCAGCCAAGATGAGTCAGGGGGCGCTGGCCATGGCTACACCTTC
CDR3 protein: CASSQDESGGAGHGYTF

clone size: -
CDR3 length: 17
D gene: TRBD2
V gene: TRBV7-9
J gene: TRBJ2-7
CDR3 DNA: TGTGCCAGCAGAGACGGACTAGCGGGAGAGAGCTCCTACGAGCAGTACTTC
CDR3 protein: CASRDGLAGESSYEQYF

clone size: -
CDR3 length: 13
D gene: -
V gene: TRBV30
J gene: TRBJ1-2
CDR3 DNA: TGTGCCTGGAGCGTCGGGCGGAGGGACGGCTACACCTTC
CDR3 protein: CAWSVGRRDGYTF

clone size: -
CDR3 length: 16
D gene: TRBD2
V gene: TRBV13
J gene: TRBJ2-1
CDR3 DNA: TGCGCCAGCAGCAACCTAGCGGGAGGGAGATTAAATGAGCAGTTCTTC
CDR3 protein: CASSNLAGGRLNEQFF

clone size: few
CDR3 length: 11
D gene: -
V gene: TRBV20-1
J gene: TRBJ2-7
CDR3 DNA: TGCAGTGCTAATCGAGCCTACGAGCAGTACTTC
CDR3 protein: CSANRAYEQYF

clone size: many
CDR3 length: 14
D gene: TRBD1
V gene: TRBV5-1
J gene: TRBJ2-3
CDR3 DNA: TGCGCCAGCAGCCCGGGACAGGGAAGGGATACGCAGTATTTT
CDR3 protein: CASSPGQGRDTQYF

clone size: few
CDR3 length: 14
D gene: -
V gene: TRBV20-1
J gene: TRBJ1-1
CDR3 DNA: TGCAGTGCCCCTACAAGGGGCCGGAACACTGAAGCTTTCTTT
CDR3 protein: CSAPTRGRNTEAFF

clone size: -
CDR3 length: 14
D gene: -
V gene: TRBV12-3/TRBV12-4
J gene: TRBJ1-2
CDR3 DNA: TGTGCCAGCACCTCCCGGGACACGAACTATGGCTACACCTTC
CDR3 protein: CASTSRDTNYGYTF

clone size: -
CDR3 length: 16
D gene: TRBD1
V gene: TRBV5-4
J gene: TRBJ2-2
CDR3 DNA: TGTGCCAGCAGCTTGGGGGACAGGGGCGACACCGGGGAGCTGTTTTTT
CDR3 protein: CASSLGDRGDTGELFF

clone size: -
CDR3 length: 19
D gene: -
V gene: TRBV7-6
J gene: TRBJ2-5
CDR3 DNA: TGTGCCAGCAGCTTTGGGGGGGACACCGCGAAGGGGTACCAAGAGACCCAGTACTTC
CDR3 protein: CASSFGGDTAKGYQETQYF

clone size: -
CDR3 length: 13
D gene: -
V gene: TRBV28
J gene: TRBJ2-7
CDR3 DNA: TGTGCCAGCAGTCCAGGGGTAGGGTACGAGCAGTACTTC
CDR3 protein: CASSPGVGYEQYF

clone size: few
CDR3 length: 16
D gene: TRBD2
V gene: TRBV6-2/TRBV6-3
J gene: TRBJ2-7
CDR3 DNA: TGTGCCACCACCTCCCGTACTAGCGGAACTTCCTACGAGCAGTACTTC
CDR3 protein: CATTSRTSGTSYEQYF

clone size: -
CDR3 length: 16
D gene: TRBD2
V gene: TRBV28
J gene: TRBJ2-5
CDR3 DNA: TGTGCCAGCACCACGGGGGGGCCACGGGGGCAAGAGACCCAGTACTTC
CDR3 protein: CASTTGGPRGQETQYF

clone size: many
CDR3 length: 12
D gene: -
V gene: TRBV19
J gene: TRBJ1-1
CDR3 DNA: TGTGCCAGTAGTCTCACAGGGACTGAAGCTTTCTTT
CDR3 protein: CASSLTGTEAFF

clone size: -
CDR3 length: 13
D gene: TRBD2
V gene: TRBV7-9
J gene: TRBJ2-7
CDR3 DNA: TGTGCCAGCAGACACGGACTAGCGGGAGAGCAGTACTTC
CDR3 protein: CASRHGLAGEQYF

clone size: many
CDR3 length: 14
D gene: -
V gene: TRBV27
J gene: TRBJ1-1
CDR3 DNA: TGTGCCAGCAGTATAACCGGGGGGAACACTGAAGCTTTCTTT
CDR3 protein: CASSITGGNTEAFF

clone size: -
CDR3 length: 15
D gene: TRBD1
V gene: TRBV20-1
J gene: TRBJ1-1
CDR3 DNA: TGCAGTGCTGTTGACAGGGAGAAGCTGAACACTGAAGCTTTCTTT
CDR3 protein: CSAVDREKLNTEAFF

clone size: -
CDR3 length: 14
D gene: -
V gene: TRBV7-3
J gene: TRBJ2-3
CDR3 DNA: TGTGCCAGCAGCTTACAGGGGACTGGCGGTACGCAGTATTTT
CDR3 protein: CASSLQGTGGTQYF

clone size: few
CDR3 length: 12
D gene: -
V gene: TRBV7-9
J gene: TRBJ1-1
CDR3 DNA: TGTGCCAGCAGCCCACAGAACACTGAAGCTTTCTTT
CDR3 protein: CASSPQNTEAFF

clone size: -
CDR3 length: 14
D gene: -
V gene: TRBV7-4
J gene: TRBJ1-2
CDR3 DNA: TGTGCCAGCAGCTCCCTCCTAGCTAACTATGGCTACACCTTC
CDR3 protein: CASSSLLANYGYTF

clone size: -
CDR3 length: 13
D gene: TRBD2
V gene: TRBV4-3
J gene: TRBJ2-7
CDR3 DNA: TGCGCCAGCAGCCAAGATACCGGGAGGGAGCAGTACTTC
CDR3 protein: CASSQDTGREQYF

clone size: -
CDR3 length: 15
D gene: -
V gene: TRBV5-6
J gene: TRBJ2-7
CDR3 DNA: TGTGCCAGCAGCTCTCAACCGGGGCCTACCTACGAGCAGTACTTC
CDR3 protein: CASSSQPGPTYEQYF

clone size: -
CDR3 length: 14
D gene: TRBD1
V gene: TRBV20-1
J gene: TRBJ1-2
CDR3 DNA: TGCAGTGCGAGAGGGGGCGACAGCGCCTATGGCTACACCTTC
CDR3 protein: CSARGGDSAYGYTF

clone size: few
CDR3 length: 15
D gene: -
V gene: TRBV18
J gene: TRBJ2-3
CDR3 DNA: TGTGCCAGCTCCCCGCCCGCAGCTAGCACAGATACGCAGTATTTT
CDR3 protein: CASSPPAASTDTQYF

clone size: -
CDR3 length: 12
D gene: -
V gene: TRBV29-1
J gene: TRBJ2-7
CDR3 DNA: TGCAGCGTTGCCGACGGGCCGGACGAGCAGTACTTC
CDR3 protein: CSVADGPDEQYF

clone size: -
CDR3 length: 16
D gene: -
V gene: TRBV27
J gene: TRBJ2-1
CDR3 DNA: TGTGCCAGCAGTTTATCCGTAGTGGCCCCCTACAATGAGCAGTTCTTC
CDR3 protein: CASSLSVVAPYNEQFF

clone size: -
CDR3 length: 16
D gene: -
V gene: TRBV11-2
J gene: TRBJ2-1
CDR3 DNA: TGTGCCAGCAGCATACGGGCGGGATTTATCGACAATGAGCAGTTCTTC
CDR3 protein: CASSIRAGFIDNEQFF